This TCR beta chain is from a study of T cell changes during pregnancy in multiple sclerosis. This CDR3 has 17 residues. From germline, CDR1 is LNHDA and CDR2 SQIVND (reference sequence). V shed 0 bases and J shed 0 bases, with 12 bases lying between them. Assay: immunoSEQ multiplex PCR; the TCRdb copy retains only in-frame clones and omits some. The sample consists of around 67,000 clones, 75% to 90% of them appearing once. This sequence joins TRBV19 and TRBJ1-3; D gene ambiguous. The source was peripheral blood, collected after pregnancy. This clonotype was obtained from a female donor in good health, enrolled as a control in a pregnancy study. CDR3 sequence reads: CASSIDPGSISGNTIYF. CDR3 nucleotides: TGTGCCAGTAGTATAGACCCGGGGTCCATCTCTGGAAACACCATATATTTT.